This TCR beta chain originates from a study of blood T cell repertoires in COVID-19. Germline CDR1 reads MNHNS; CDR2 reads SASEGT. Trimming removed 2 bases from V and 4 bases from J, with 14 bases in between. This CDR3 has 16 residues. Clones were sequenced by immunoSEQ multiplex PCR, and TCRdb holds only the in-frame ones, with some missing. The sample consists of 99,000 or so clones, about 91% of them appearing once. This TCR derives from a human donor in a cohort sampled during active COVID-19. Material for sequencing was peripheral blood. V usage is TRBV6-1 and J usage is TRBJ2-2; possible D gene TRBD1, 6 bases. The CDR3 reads CASSETGRGTTGELFF. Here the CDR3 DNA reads TGTGCCAGCAGTGAAACGGGCAGGGGTACCACCGGGGAGCTGTTTTTT.